Listed below are T cell receptor beta chains from one sample, sequenced in a study of shared clonotypes between healthy human individuals. Clones were sequenced by immunoSEQ multiplex PCR, and TCRdb holds only the in-frame ones, with some missing. The sample yields about 2.1 million clones, roughly 93% seen once. Sequencing was carried out using naive CD8+ T cells from PBMCs. These receptors were taken from a young man in good health. Some clones in this sample may be carry-over from other donors' samples. Both conserved end residues are part of each CDR3. A D gene is named only where the DNA matches it firmly. Some rows mark clone size as missing; the rest say once, few, many or name a class of expanded clone.

TRBJ2-7	-	TRBV4-2	-	TGTGCCAGCAGCCGAGGGACAATTGACTCCTACGAGCAGTACTTC	CASSRGTIDSYEQYF
TRBJ2-7	-	TRBV5-8	-	TGTGCCAGCAGCTTGGATGACAGGCGTTCCTACGAGCAGTACTTC	CASSLDDRRSYEQYF
TRBJ1-5	-	TRBV28	-	TGTGCCAGCAGTTTTAGGCGGACCCCCAATCAGCCCCAGCATTTT	CASSFRRTPNQPQHF
TRBJ1-3	TRBD1	TRBV5-1	-	TGCGCCAGCAGCCTCGGACAGGGACGTGGAAACACCATATATTTT	CASSLGQGRGNTIYF
TRBJ2-5	TRBD2	TRBV19	-	TGTGCCAGTAGTTTCGCGGGAGCTCAAGAGACCCAGTACTTC	CASSFAGAQETQYF
TRBJ2-7	TRBD1	TRBV6-6	-	TGTGCCAGCAGTTACTCGAATACAGGGGCCCACTACGAGCAGTACTTC	CASSYSNTGAHYEQYF
TRBJ2-1	TRBD2	TRBV28	once	TGTGCCAGCACCACAATAGAAAGGACTAGCGGGGGGTACAATGAGCAGTTCTTC	CASTTIERTSGGYNEQFF
TRBJ2-7	TRBD1	TRBV2	few	TGTGCCAGCAGGCCGGACAGGGTTTCCTACGAGCAGTACTTC	CASRPDRVSYEQYF
TRBJ1-1	-	TRBV7-2	-	TGTGCCAGCAGCTTAGGCCGTAACACTGAAGCTTTCTTT	CASSLGRNTEAFF
TRBJ2-2	TRBD1	TRBV5-1	-	TGCGCCAGCACTCAACAGGGGGAGACCGGGGAGCTGTTTTTT	CASTQQGETGELFF
TRBJ2-7	-	TRBV13	-	TGTGCCAGCAGCTTAACCGGGATCCTCTACGAGCAGTACTTC	CASSLTGILYEQYF
TRBJ1-5	-	TRBV27	-	TGTGCCAGCAGTTTAATGGGATCCAATCAGCCCCAGCATTTT	CASSLMGSNQPQHF
TRBJ2-7	-	TRBV5-1	-	TGCGCCAGCAGCCAGGGTGACAGGACGAACTCCTACGAGCAGTACTTC	CASSQGDRTNSYEQYF
TRBJ2-1	TRBD2	TRBV7-3	-	TGTGCCAGCAGCTTGGCGGGAGTGGCCCCACATGAGCAGTTCTTC	CASSLAGVAPHEQFF
TRBJ2-1	-	TRBV6-5	-	TGTGCCAGCAGTTACTCCTGGGGAGAGTCTTACAATGAGCAGTTCTTC	CASSYSWGESYNEQFF
TRBJ2-3	-	TRBV4-2	-	TGTGCCAGCAGCCCGCGGACTAGCACAGATACGCAGTATTTT	CASSPRTSTDTQYF
TRBJ2-1	TRBD2	TRBV4-2	once	TGTGCCAGCAGCCAGGATCAGTATCTGGCTAGCGGGAGCGGTGATGAGCAGTTCTTC	CASSQDQYLASGSGDEQFF
TRBJ1-2	TRBD1	TRBV5-6	-	TGTGCCAGCAGCCTCGGACAGGGAGTAAGTGTCTATGGCTACACCTTC	CASSLGQGVSVYGYTF
TRBJ2-5	-	TRBV5-6	-	TGTGCCAGCAGCTTGACGGGTTACCAAGAGACCCAGTACTTC	CASSLTGYQETQYF
TRBJ2-7	TRBD2	TRBV9	-	TGTGCCAGCAGCGCGGGACTAGCGTTTGAGCAGTACTTC	CASSAGLAFEQYF
TRBJ2-7	TRBD1	TRBV19	-	TGTGCCAGTAGTGAACCAGGGGGCCCATGGGACGAGCAGTACTTC	CASSEPGGPWDEQYF
TRBJ1-5	-	TRBV9	-	TGTGCCAGCAGCGCTGGTATCACCAATCAGCCCCAGCATTTT	CASSAGITNQPQHF
TRBJ2-7	-	TRBV7-8	-	TGTGCCAGCAGCTTAGACAGGTCCTACGAGCAGTACTTC	CASSLDRSYEQYF
TRBJ2-2	-	TRBV4-3	-	TGCGCCAGCAGCCCTCGGACAGCACGGGAGCTGTTTTTT	CASSPRTARELFF
TRBJ1-2	-	TRBV2	-	TGTGCCAGCAGTGAAGGCGGGTTCGGCTACACCTTC	CASSEGGFGYTF
TRBJ2-5	-	TRBV7-9	-	TGTGCCAGCAGCTCCTCTAGGTCGGAGACCCAGTACTTC	CASSSSRSETQYF
TRBJ2-7	TRBD2	TRBV14	-	TGTGCCAGCAGCCCGGCCCTAGCGGGAAGTCATTACTTC	CASSPALAGSHYF
TRBJ1-5	-	TRBV19	-	TGTGCCAGTAGTCCCAACCGGGATCAGCCCCAGCATTTT	CASSPNRDQPQHF
TRBJ2-1	TRBD2	TRBV4-1	-	TGCGCCAGCAGCCCCGGGACTAGCAGATACAATGAGCAGTTCTTC	CASSPGTSRYNEQFF
TRBJ1-5	TRBD1	TRBV7-8	-	TGTGCCAGCAGCTTAGACAGGGGCGGGGGTCAGCCCCAGCATTTT	CASSLDRGGGQPQHF
TRBJ2-1	-	TRBV4-2	-	TGTGCCAGCAGCCAAGCCTCGTACAATGAGCAGTTCTTC	CASSQASYNEQFF
TRBJ2-1	TRBD2	TRBV27	-	TGTGCCAGCAATCCTGGACTAGCGGACTACAATGAGCAGTTCTTC	CASNPGLADYNEQFF